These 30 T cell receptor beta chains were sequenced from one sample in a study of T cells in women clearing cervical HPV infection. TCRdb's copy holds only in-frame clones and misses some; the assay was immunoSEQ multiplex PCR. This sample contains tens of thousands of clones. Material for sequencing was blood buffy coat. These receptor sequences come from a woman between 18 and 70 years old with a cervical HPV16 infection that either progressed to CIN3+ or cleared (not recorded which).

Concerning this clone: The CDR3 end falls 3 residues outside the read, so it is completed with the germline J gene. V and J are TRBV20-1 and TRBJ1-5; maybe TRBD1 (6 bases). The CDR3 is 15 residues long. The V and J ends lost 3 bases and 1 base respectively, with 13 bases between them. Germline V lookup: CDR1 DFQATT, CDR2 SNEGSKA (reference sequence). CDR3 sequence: CSASPGGWSNQPQHF. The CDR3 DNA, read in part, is TGCAGTGCTAGTCCGGGGGGCTGGAGCAATCAGCCC.

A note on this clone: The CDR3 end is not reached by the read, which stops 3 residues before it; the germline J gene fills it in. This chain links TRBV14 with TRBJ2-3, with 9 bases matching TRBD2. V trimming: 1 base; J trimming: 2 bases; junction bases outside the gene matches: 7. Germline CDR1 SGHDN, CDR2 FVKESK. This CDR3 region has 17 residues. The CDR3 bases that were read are TGTGCCAGCAGCCAAGGGTACCTAGCGGGATCCACAGATACG. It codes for CASSQGYLAGSTDT. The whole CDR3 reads CASSQGYLAGSTDTQYF.

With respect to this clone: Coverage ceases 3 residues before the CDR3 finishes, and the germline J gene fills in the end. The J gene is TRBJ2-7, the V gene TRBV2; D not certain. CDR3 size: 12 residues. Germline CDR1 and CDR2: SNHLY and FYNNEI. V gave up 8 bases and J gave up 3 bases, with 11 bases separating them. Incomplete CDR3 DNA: TGTGCCAGCTCTAGTCGAAACTACGAG. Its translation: CASSSRNYE. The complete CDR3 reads CASSSRNYEQYF.

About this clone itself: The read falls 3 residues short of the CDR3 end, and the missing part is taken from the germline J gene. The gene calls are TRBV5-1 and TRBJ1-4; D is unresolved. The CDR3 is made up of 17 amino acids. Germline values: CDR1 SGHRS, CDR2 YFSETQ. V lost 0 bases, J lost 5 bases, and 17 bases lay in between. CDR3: CASSLGGPARINEKLFF. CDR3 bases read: TGCGCCAGCAGCTTGGGCGGTCCAGCACGGATAAATGAAAAA. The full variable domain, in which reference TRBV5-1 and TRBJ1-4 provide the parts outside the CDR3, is KAGVTQTPRYLIKTRGQQVTLSCSPISGHRSVSWYQQTPGQGLQFLFEYFSETQRNKGNFPGRFSGRQFSNSRSEMNVSTLELGDSALYLCASSLGGPARINEKLFFGSGTQLSVL.

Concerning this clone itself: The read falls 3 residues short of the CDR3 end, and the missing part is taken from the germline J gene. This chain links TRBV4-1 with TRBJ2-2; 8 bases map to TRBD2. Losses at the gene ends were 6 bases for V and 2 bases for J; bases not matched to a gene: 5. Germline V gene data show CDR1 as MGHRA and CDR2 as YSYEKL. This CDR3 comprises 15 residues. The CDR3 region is CASRQTSENTGELFF. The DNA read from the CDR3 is TGCGCCAGCAGACAGACTAGCGAAAACACCGGGGAG.

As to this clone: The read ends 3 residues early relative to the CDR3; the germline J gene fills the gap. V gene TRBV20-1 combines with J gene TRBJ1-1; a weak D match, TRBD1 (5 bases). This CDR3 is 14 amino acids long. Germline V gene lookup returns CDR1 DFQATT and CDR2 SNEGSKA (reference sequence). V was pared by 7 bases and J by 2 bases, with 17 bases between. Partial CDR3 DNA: TGCAGTGGGGTCTGGGGGGGAACTAACACTGAA. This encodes CSGVWGGTNTE. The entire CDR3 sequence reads CSGVWGGTNTEAFF.

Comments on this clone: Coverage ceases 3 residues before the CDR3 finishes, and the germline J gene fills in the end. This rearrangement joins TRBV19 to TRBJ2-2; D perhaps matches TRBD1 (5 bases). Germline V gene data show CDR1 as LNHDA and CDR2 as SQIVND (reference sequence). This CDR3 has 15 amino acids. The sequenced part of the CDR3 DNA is TGTGCCAGTAGTATAGCGGATTCTGGGGCCAACGTG. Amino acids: CASSIADSGANV. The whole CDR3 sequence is CASSIADSGANVLFF.

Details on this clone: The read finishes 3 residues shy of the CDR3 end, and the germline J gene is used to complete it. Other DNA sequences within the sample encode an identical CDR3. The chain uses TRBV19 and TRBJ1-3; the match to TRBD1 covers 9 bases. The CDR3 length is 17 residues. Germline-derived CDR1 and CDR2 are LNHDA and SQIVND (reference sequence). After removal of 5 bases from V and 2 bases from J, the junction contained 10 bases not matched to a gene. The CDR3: CASSPEGTGMPGNTIYF. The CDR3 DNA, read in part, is TGTGCCAGTAGTCCCGAGGGGACAGGGATGCCTGGAAACACC.

The CDR3 region is CATSAGDNEQFF. CDR3 DNA, as far as it was read: TGTGCCACCAGCGCAGGGGACAATGAG. V and J are TRBV24-1 and TRBJ2-1; D may be TRBD1 (6 bases). The read falls 3 residues short of the CDR3 end, and the missing part is taken from the germline J gene. The CDR3 is 12 residues long. V gave up 7 bases and J gave up 5 bases, with 8 bases separating them. Looked up from germline, CDR1 is KGHDR and CDR2 is SFDVKD.

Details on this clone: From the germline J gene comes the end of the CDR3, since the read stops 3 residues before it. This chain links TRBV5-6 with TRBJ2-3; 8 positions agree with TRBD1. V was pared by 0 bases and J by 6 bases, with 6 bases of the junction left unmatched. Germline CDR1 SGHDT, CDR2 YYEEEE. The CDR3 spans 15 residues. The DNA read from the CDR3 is TGTGCCAGCAGCTTGGGAGGACAGGGAACTGATACG. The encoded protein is CASSLGGQGTDT. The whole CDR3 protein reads CASSLGGQGTDTQYF.

The DNA read from the CDR3 is TGTGCCAGCAGCCCCGGGACAGGGGGGAACTATGGC. It codes for CASSPGTGGNYG. The whole CDR3 sequence is CASSPGTGGNYGYTF. The V gene is TRBV11-2, the J gene TRBJ1-2; 11 bases align to TRBD1. The read stops 3 residues short of the end of the CDR3; the missing end is completed from the germline J gene. V was pared by 5 bases and J by 2 bases, with 4 bases of the junction left unmatched. The CDR3 has 15 amino acids. The germline gives CDR1 SGHAT, CDR2 FQNNGV.

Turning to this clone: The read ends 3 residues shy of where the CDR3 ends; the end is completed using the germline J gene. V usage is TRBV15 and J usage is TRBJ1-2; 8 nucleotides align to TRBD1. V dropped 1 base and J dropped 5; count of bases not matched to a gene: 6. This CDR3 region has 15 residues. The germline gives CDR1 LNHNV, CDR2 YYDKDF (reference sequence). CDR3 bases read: TGTGCCACCAGCAGAGTCGGACAGGGAGAATATGGC. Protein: CATSRVGQGEYG. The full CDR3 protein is CATSRVGQGEYGYTF. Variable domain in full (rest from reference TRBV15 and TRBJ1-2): DAMVIQNPRYQVTQFGKPVTLSCSQTLNHNVMYWYQQKSSQAPKLLFHYYDKDFNNEADTPDNFQSRRPNTSFCFLDIRSPGLGDTAMYLCATSRVGQGEYGYTFGSGTRLTVV.

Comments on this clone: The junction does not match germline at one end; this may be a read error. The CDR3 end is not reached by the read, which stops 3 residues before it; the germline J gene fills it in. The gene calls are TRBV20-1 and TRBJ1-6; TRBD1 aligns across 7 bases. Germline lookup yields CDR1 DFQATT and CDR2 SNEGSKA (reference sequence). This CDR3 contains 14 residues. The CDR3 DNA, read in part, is TGCAGTGCTACCCCGGGACAGCCGAATTCATCC. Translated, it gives CSATPGQPNSS. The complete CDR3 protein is CSATPGQPNSSLHF.

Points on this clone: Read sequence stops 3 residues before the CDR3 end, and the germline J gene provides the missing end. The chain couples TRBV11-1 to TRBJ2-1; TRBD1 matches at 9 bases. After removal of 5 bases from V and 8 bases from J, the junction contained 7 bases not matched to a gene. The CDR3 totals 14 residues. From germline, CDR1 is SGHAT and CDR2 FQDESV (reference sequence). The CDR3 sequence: CASSIRDRDHEQFF. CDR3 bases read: TGTGCCAGCAGCATCCGGGACAGGGACCATGAG.

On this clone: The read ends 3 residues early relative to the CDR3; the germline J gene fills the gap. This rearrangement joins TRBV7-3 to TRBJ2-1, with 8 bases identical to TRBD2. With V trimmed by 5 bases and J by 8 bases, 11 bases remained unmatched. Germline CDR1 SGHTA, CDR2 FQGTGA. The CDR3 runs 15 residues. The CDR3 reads CASSTVAGSRDEQFF. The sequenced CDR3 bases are TGTGCCAGCAGCACCGTAGCGGGATCAAGGGATGAG.

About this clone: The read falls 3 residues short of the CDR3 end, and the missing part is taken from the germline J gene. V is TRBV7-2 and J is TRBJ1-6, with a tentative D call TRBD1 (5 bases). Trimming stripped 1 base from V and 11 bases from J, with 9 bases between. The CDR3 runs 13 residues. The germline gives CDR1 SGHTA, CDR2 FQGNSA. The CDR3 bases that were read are TGTGCCAGCAGCTTAGGCAGGGTTGCACCC. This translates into CASSLGRVAP. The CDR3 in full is CASSLGRVAPLHF.

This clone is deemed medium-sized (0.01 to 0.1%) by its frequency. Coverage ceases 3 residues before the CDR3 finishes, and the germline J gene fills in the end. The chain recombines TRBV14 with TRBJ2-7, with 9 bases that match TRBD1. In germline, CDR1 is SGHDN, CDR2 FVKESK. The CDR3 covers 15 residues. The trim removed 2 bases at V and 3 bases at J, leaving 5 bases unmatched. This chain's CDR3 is CASSQPDRGVYEQYF. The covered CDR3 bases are TGTGCCAGCAGCCAACCGGACAGGGGAGTCTACGAG.

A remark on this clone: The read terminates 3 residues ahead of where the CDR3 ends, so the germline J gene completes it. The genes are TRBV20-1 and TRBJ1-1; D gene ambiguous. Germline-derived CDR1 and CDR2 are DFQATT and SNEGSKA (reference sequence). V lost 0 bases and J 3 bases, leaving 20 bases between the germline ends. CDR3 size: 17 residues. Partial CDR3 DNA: TGCAGTGCTAGAGATTCGCGGGCTCCGGGATGGGACACTGAA. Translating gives CSARDSRAPGWDTE. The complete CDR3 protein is CSARDSRAPGWDTEAFF.

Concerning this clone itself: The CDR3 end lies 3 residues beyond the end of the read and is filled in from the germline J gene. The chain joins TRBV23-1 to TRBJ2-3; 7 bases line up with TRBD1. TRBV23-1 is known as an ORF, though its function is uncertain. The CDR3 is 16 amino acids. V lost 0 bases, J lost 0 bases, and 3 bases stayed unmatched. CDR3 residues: CASSQSDRRSTDTQYF. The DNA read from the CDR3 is TGCGCCAGCAGTCAATCGGACAGGAGGAGCACAGATACG.

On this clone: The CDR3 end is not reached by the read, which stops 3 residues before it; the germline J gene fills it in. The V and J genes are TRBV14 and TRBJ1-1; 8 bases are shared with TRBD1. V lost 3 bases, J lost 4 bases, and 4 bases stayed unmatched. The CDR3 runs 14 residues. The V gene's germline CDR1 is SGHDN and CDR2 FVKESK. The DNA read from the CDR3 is TGTGCCAGCAGCCACGGCACAGGGGGCACTGAA. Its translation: CASSHGTGGTE. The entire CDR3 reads CASSHGTGGTEAFF.

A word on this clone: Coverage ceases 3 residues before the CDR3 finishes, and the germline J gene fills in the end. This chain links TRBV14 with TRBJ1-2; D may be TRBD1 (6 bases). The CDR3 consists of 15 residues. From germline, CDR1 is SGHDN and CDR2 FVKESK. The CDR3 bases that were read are TGTGCCAGCAGCCAAGTAGGGGGACCCACAGATACC. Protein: CASSQVGGPTDT. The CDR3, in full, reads CASSQVGGPTDTYTF.

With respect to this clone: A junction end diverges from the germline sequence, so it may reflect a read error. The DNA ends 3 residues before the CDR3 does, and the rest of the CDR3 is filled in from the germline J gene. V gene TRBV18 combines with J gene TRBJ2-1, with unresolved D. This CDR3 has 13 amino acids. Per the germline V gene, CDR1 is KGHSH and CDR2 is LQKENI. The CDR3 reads CPSSLSRYNEQFF. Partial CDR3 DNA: TGTCCCAGCTCACTAAGCCGCTACAATGAG.

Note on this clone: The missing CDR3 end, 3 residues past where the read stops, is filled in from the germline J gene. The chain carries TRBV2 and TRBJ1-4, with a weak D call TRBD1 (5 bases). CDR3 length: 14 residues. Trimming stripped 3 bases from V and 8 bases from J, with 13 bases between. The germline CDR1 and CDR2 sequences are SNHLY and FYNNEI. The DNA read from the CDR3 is TGTGCCAGCAGTGACTTCCAGGGAGGAGAAAAA. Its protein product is CASSDFQGGEK. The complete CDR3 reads CASSDFQGGEKLFF.

Here the CDR3 reads CASSPRDRGISEQFF. Incomplete CDR3 DNA: TGTGCCAGCAGTCCCCGGGACAGGGGGATAAGTGAG. This chain uses TRBV6-4 with TRBJ2-1; 11 nucleotides agree with TRBD1. The missing CDR3 end, 3 residues past where the read stops, is filled in from the germline J gene. V shed 5 bases and J 9 bases; nucleotides not matched to a gene: 9. Germline V gene data show CDR1 as MRHNA and CDR2 as SNTAGT. The CDR3 has 15 residues.

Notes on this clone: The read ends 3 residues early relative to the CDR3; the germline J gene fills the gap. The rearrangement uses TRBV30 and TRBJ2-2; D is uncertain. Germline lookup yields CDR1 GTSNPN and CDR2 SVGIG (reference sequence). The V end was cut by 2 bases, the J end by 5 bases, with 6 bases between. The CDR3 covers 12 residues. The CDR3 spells CAWSLQTGELFF. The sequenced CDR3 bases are TGTGCCTGGAGTCTCCAGACCGGGGAG.

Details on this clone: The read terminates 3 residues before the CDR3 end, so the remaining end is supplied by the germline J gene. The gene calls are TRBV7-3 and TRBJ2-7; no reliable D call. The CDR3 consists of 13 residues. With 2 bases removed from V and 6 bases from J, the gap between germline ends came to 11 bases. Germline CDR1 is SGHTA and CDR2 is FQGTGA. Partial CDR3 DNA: TGTGCCAGCAGCTTAGATCCGGGTGCCGAG. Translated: CASSLDPGAE. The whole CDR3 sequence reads CASSLDPGAEQYF.

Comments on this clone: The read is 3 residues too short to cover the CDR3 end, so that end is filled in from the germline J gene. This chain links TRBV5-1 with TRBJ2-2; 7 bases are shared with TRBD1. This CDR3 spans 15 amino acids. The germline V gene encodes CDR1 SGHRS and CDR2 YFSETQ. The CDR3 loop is CASSWYQGEYEKLFF. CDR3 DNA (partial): TGCGCCAGCAGCTGGTATCAGGGGGAATATGAAAAG.

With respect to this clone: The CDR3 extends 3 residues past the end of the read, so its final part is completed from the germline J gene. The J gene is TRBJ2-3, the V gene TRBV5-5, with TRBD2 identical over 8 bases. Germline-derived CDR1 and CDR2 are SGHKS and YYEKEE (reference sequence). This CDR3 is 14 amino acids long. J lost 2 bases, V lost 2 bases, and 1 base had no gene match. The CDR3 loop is CASSFGGVTDTQYF. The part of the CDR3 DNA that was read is TGTGCCAGCAGCTTCGGGGGGGTCACAGATACG.

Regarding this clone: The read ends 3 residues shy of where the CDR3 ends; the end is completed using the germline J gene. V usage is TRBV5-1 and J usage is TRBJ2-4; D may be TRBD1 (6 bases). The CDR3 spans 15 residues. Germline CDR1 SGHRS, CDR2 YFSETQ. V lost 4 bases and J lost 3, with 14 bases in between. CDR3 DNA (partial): TGCGCCAGCAGCCCGCAGGGGATTGGCAAAAACATT. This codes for CASSPQGIGKNI. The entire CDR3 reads CASSPQGIGKNIQYF. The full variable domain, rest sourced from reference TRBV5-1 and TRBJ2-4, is KAGVTQTPRYLIKTRGQQVTLSCSPISGHRSVSWYQQTPGQGLQFLFEYFSETQRNKGNFPGRFSGRQFSNSRSEMNVSTLELGDSALYLCASSPQGIGKNIQYFGAGTRLSVL.

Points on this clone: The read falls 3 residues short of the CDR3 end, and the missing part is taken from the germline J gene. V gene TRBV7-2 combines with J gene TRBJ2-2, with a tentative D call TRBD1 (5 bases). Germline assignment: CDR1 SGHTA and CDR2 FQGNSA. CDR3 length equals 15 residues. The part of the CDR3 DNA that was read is TGTGCCAGCAGCTTAGCAGGGGCGGTCAACGAAAAG. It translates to CASSLAGAVNEK. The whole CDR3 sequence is CASSLAGAVNEKLFF.